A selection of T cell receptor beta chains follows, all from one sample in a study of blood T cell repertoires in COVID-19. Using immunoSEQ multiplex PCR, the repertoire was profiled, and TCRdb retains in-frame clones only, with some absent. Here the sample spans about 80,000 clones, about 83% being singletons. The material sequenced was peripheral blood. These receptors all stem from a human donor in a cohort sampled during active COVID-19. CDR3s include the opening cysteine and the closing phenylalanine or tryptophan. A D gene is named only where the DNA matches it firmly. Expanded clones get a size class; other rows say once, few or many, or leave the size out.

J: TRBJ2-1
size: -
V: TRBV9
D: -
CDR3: CASSLRTENEQFF
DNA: TGTGCCAGCAGCCTTCGGACTGAGAATGAGCAGTTCTTC

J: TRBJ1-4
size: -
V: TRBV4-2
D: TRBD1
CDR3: CASSRDRGNNNEKLFF
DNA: TGTGCCAGCAGCCGGGACAGGGGGAACAATAATGAAAAACTGTTTTTT

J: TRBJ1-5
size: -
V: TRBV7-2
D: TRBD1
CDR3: CASSLDRGVRPQHF
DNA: TGTGCCAGCAGCCTAGACAGGGGGGTGAGGCCCCAGCATTTT

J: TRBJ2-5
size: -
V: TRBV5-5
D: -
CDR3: CASSTRGGETQYF
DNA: TGTGCCAGCAGTACCCGAGGAGGAGAGACCCAGTACTTC

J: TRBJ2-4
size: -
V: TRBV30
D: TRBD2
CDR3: CAWSPFGGGAGIQYF
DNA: TGTGCCTGGAGTCCCTTCGGCGGGGGGGCGGGCATTCAGTACTTC

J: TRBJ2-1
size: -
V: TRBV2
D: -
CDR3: CASSEKESNEQFF
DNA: TGTGCCAGCAGTGAAAAGGAGAGCAATGAGCAGTTCTTC

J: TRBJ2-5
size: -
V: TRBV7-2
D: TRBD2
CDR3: CASSLGGSGGAQGQYF
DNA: TGTGCCAGCAGCTTAGGAGGTAGCGGGGGGGCCCAGGGCCAGTACTTC

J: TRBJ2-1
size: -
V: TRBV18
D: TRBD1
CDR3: CASSPDRDRQFF
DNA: TGTGCCAGCTCACCAGACCGGGACAGGCAGTTCTTC

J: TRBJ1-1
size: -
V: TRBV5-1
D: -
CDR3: CASSLWGGENTEAFF
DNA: TGCGCCAGCAGCTTGTGGGGGGGAGAGAACACTGAAGCTTTCTTT

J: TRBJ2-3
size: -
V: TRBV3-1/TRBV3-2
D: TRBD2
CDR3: CASSQTWTSGRSNTQYF
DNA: TGTGCCAGCAGCCAGACCTGGACTAGCGGGAGATCGAATACGCAGTATTTT

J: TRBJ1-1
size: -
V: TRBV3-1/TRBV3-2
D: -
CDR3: CASSQDRGGSSHEAFF
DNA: TGTGCCAGCAGCCAAGATAGGGGGGGTTCTTCACATGAAGCTTTCTTT

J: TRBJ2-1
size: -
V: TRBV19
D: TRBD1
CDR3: CASSTSGGAGDEQFF
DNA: TGTGCCAGTAGTACGTCAGGGGGCGCTGGGGATGAGCAGTTCTTC

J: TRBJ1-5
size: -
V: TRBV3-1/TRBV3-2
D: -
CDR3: CASSLKGAGDNQPQHF
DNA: TGTGCCAGCAGCCTTAAGGGAGCCGGAGACAATCAGCCCCAGCATTTT

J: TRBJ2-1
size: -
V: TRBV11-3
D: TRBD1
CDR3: CASSTRTGGSYNEQFF
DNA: TGTGCCAGCAGCACCCGGACAGGGGGTAGCTACAATGAGCAGTTCTTC

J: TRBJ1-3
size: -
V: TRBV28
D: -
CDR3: CASSLGSSGNTIYF
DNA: TGTGCCAGCAGTTTAGGGAGCTCTGGAAACACCATATATTTT

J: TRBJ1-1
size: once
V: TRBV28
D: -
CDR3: CASSLRQGKGTEAFF
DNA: TGTGCCAGCAGTTTAAGGCAGGGCAAGGGCACTGAAGCTTTCTTT

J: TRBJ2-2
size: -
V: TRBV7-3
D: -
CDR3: CASSFRGTSPKELFF
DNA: TGTGCCAGCAGCTTCCGCGGGACGAGTCCTAAGGAGCTGTTTTTT

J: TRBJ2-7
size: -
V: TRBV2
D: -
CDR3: CASIRGWEYEQYF
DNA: TGTGCCAGCATACGGGGGTGGGAATACGAGCAGTACTTC

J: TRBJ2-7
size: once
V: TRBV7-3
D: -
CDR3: CASSLQGSSYEQYF
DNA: TGTGCCAGCAGCTTACAAGGGAGCTCCTACGAGCAGTACTTC

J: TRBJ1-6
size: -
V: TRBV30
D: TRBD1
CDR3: CAWKYDRGNSPLHF
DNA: TGTGCCTGGAAGTACGACAGGGGTAATTCACCCCTCCACTTT

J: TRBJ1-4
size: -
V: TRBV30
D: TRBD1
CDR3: CAWSVDRALEKLFF
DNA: TGTGCCTGGAGTGTAGACAGGGCCCTAGAAAAACTGTTTTTT

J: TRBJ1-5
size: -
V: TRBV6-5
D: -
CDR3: CASSYGQGNQPQHF
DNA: TGTGCCAGCAGTTACGGCCAGGGTAATCAGCCCCAGCATTTT

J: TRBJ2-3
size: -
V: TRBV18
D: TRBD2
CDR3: CASSPPSTSGKRYF
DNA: TGTGCCAGCTCACCACCGTCCACTAGCGGGAAAAGGTATTTT

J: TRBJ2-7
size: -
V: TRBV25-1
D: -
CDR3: CASSDGPLGAEQYF
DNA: TGTGCCAGCAGTGACGGGCCACTTGGGGCCGAGCAGTACTTC

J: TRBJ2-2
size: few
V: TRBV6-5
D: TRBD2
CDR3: CASSYSSGETGELFF
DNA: TGTGCCAGCAGTTACTCGAGCGGGGAAACCGGGGAGCTGTTTTTT

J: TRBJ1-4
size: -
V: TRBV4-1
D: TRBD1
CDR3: CASSQEWRGQVAKLFF
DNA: TGCGCCAGCAGCCAAGAGTGGAGGGGGCAGGTTGCAAAACTGTTTTTT

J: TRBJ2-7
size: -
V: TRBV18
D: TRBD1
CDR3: CASSLDRGRDEQYF
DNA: TGTGCCAGCTCACTCGACAGGGGAAGGGACGAGCAGTACTTC

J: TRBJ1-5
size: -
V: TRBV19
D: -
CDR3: CASSIKRANQPQHF
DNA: TGTGCCAGTAGTATAAAGCGGGCCAATCAGCCCCAGCATTTT

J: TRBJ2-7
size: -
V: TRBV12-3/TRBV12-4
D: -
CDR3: CASSLDRAEQYF
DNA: TGTGCCAGCAGTTTAGACAGGGCCGAGCAGTACTTC

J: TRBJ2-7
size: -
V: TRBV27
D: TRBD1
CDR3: CASSAAGQGVQEQYF
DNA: TGTGCCAGCAGTGCTGCGGGACAGGGGGTCCAAGAGCAGTACTTC

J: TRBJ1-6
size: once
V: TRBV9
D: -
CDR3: CASSAHSYNSPLHF
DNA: TGTGCCAGCAGCGCACACTCCTATAATTCACCCCTCCACTTT

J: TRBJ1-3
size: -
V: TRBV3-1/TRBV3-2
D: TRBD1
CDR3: CASSQEGGGGNTIYF
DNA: TGTGCCAGCAGCCAAGAAGGGGGCGGGGGAAACACCATATATTTT

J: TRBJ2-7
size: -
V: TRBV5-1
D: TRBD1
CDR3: CASSPMGQGNYEQYF
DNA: TGCGCCAGCAGCCCCATGGGACAGGGGAACTACGAGCAGTACTTC

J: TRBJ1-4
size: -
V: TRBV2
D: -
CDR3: CARGVNNEKLFF
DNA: TGTGCCAGAGGGGTAAATAATGAAAAACTGTTTTTT

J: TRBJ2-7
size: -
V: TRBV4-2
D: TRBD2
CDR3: CASSQDRGRLASGRQGYEQYF
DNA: TGTGCCAGCAGCCAAGATCGGGGGAGGCTGGCTAGCGGGAGACAGGGCTACGAGCAGTACTTC

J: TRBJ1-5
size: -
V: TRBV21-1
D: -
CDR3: CASSKGRAAYNQPQHF
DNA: TGTGCCAGCAGCAAGGGGAGGGCCGCGTACAATCAGCCCCAGCATTTT

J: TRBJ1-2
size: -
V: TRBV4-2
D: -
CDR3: CASSQGLRSPNYGYTF
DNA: TGTGCCAGCAGCCAAGGGCTCAGGTCGCCTAACTATGGCTACACCTTC

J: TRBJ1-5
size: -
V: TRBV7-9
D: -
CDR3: CASSSPGLNQPQHF
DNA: TGTGCCAGCAGCTCCCCAGGGCTCAATCAGCCCCAGCATTTT

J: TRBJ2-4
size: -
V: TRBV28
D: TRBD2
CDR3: CASSSDTSGDIQYF
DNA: TGTGCCAGCAGTTCTGATACTAGCGGGGACATTCAGTACTTC

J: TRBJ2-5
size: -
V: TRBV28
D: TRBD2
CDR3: CATGPPGREETQYF
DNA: TGTGCCACCGGTCCCCCCGGGAGGGAAGAGACCCAGTACTTC

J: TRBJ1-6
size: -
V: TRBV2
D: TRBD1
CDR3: CASSEMDRGSPLHF
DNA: TGTGCCAGCAGTGAAATGGACAGGGGCTCACCCCTCCACTTT

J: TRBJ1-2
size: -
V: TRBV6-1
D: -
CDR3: CASSELHRDYGYTF
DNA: TGTGCCAGCAGTGAACTTCACAGAGACTATGGCTACACCTTC

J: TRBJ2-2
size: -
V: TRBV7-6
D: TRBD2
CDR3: CASRPTSGGSNTGELFF
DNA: TGTGCCAGCAGACCCACTAGCGGGGGTTCGAACACCGGGGAGCTGTTTTTT

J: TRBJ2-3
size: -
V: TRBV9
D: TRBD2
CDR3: CASSVGDYLPDTQYF
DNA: TGTGCCAGCAGCGTAGGGGACTACCTCCCAGATACGCAGTATTTT

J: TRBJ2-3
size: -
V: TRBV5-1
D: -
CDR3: CATNYGGSTDTQYF
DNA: TGCGCCACCAACTACGGGGGAAGCACAGATACGCAGTATTTT

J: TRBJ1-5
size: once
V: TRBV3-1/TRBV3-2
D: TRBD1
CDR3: CASSHQGDSNQPQHF
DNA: TGTGCCAGCAGCCACCAGGGGGATAGCAATCAGCCCCAGCATTTT

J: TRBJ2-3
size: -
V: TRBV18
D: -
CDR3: CASSPQRTPTTDTQYF
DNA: TGTGCCAGCTCACCACAGCGGACCCCAACCACAGATACGCAGTATTTT

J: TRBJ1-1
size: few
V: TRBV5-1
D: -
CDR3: CASSLDAGFGNTEAFF
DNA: TGCGCCAGCAGCTTGGATGCAGGGTTTGGGAACACTGAAGCTTTCTTT

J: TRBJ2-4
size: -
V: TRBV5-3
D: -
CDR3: CARSLRRVAKNIQYF
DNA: TGTGCCAGAAGCTTGAGGAGGGTAGCCAAAAACATTCAGTACTTC

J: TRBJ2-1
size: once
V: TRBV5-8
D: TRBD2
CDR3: CATAGGLSGNEQFF
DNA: TGTGCCACGGCGGGGGGGCTCTCGGGAAATGAGCAGTTCTTC

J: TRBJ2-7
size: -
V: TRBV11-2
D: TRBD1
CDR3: CASSLAGQGYEQYF
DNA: TGTGCCAGCAGCTTAGCGGGACAGGGCTACGAGCAGTACTTC

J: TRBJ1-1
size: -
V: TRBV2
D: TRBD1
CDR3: CASSPGTGGGTEAFF
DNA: TGTGCCAGCAGCCCCGGGACAGGGGGCGGCACTGAAGCTTTCTTT

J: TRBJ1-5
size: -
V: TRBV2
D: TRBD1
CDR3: CASKTGDSNQPQHF
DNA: TGTGCCAGCAAAACAGGGGATAGCAATCAGCCCCAGCATTTT